This entry describes one T cell receptor beta chain. Antigen unknown. This sample is part of a study of cytomegalovirus exposure and HLA in healthy donors. Overall study results and limits: Clusters of TCRs from the first cohort tended to co-occur in the approximately 130 validation repertoires (as a later analysis found).

Germline V gene lookup returns CDR1 MNHEY and CDR2 SMNVEV (reference sequence). The CDR3 sequence is 13 residues long. V was trimmed by 2 bases and J by 3 bases, leaving 8 bases between them. The repertoire was sequenced with immunoSEQ multiplex PCR; TCRdb's copy has only in-frame clones and lacks some. This table has approximately 230,000 clones, approximately 84% appearing once. Sequenced input: PBMCs. This receptor was taken from a man aged 18 to 30 in good health and CMV-seropositive. V and J are TRBV27 and TRBJ2-7; D gene unclear. CDR3 in amino acids: CASSLVSSYEQYF. The CDR3 DNA reads TGTGCCAGCAGTTTAGTTAGCAGCTACGAGCAGTACTTC.